One and the same sample provided the 10 T cell receptor beta chains below, sequenced in a study of T-cell memory formation after mild COVID-19 (dated by TCRdb to 2020 to 2022). The library was prepared using 5' RACE. For sequencing, an Illumina NovaSeq 6000 was employed. TCRdb reran the public reads through fastp at Q25 and MiXCR, keeping productive beta chains. Every entry covers one CDR3 protein and lists the most common genes and DNA from its rows. This sample is represented by over 70,000 distinct CDR3 sequences; roughly 16% of them were singletons. 39% of the sample belongs to the ten largest clones. What was sequenced was PBMCs or a T cell subset sorted from them (not recorded which). These receptors were collected from a man aged 18 to 30 who had mild COVID-19 (a few samples of this study predate the infection). The sample titles of this study are shuffled in the database, so cell type and time point are left out; the donor was told from shared clones.

This clonotype has ten or more counts. The chain recombines TRBV11-1 with TRBJ2-5; D remains ambiguous. Trimming cost V 1 base and J 5 bases, with 11 bases left between them. Germline V gives CDR1 SGHAT, CDR2 FQDESV (reference sequence). The CDR3 loop spans 14 amino acids. This CDR3 reads CASSLVHLRETQYF. CDR3 nucleotide sequence: TGTGCCAGCAGCTTAGTCCATCTGAGGGAGACCCAGTACTTC.

This chain links TRBV9 with TRBJ2-1; D is ambiguous. The CDR3 has 13 amino acids. V was shortened by 3 bases and J by 4 bases, with 8 bases between the two germline ends. Germline loops: CDR1 SGDLS, CDR2 YYNGEE. The CDR3 DNA reads TGTGCCAGCAGCGCAGGAGCATACAATGAGCAGTTCTTC. Translated, it gives CASSAGAYNEQFF.

In nucleotides, the CDR3 is TGCGCCAGCAGCCAGGCCGGGACTAGCGGGGAATCTTCCTACAATGAGCAGTTCTTC. This sequence encodes CASSQAGTSGESSYNEQFF. The chain carries TRBV4-1 and TRBJ2-1; 13 bases are a match to TRBD2. After removal of 3 bases from V and 1 base from J, the junction contained 9 bases not matched to a gene. This CDR3 contains 19 residues. Germline V CDR1 and CDR2: MGHRA, YSYEKL.

This clonotype has just one count. The V gene is TRBV6-5, the J gene TRBJ1-2; D is unresolved. Deletions cut 0 bases from V and 6 bases from J, with 17 bases between. Germline values: CDR1 MNHEY, CDR2 SVGAGI. The CDR3 has 16 residues. CDR3 bases: TGTGCCAGCAGTTACTCGTCACTCCGGGTCCTGGATGGCTACACCTTC. Translating it yields CASSYSSLRVLDGYTF.

The V and J genes are TRBV12-3 or TRBV12-4 and TRBJ2-1, with D tentatively TRBD1 or TRBD2 (5 bases each). The CDR3 extends over 16 amino acids. The V gene lost 6 bases and the J gene lost 5 bases, with 20 bases spanning the gap. The CDR3 sequence: CASSPGPGSPHNEQFF. The CDR3 DNA sequence: TGTGCCAGCAGCCCAGGCCCAGGGAGTCCCCACAATGAGCAGTTCTTC.

The chain is built from TRBV2 and TRBJ2-7; D possibly corresponds to TRBD2 (5 bases). The germline CDR1 and CDR2 sequences are SNHLY and FYNNEI. CDR3 length: 18 amino acids. V was pared by 3 bases and J by 0 bases, with 21 bases between. The CDR3 reads CASSDGGTFKGSSYEQYV. CDR3 in DNA: TGTGCCAGCAGTGATGGTGGAACCTTCAAAGGGAGCTCCTACGAGCAGTACGTC.

The sample holds a few counts of this clonotype. V and J are TRBV11-2 and TRBJ2-3; D gene uncertain. CDR3 length: 11 amino acids. From germline, CDR1 is SGHAT and CDR2 FQNNGV. Trimming removed 10 bases at V and 7 bases at J, with 12 bases between. DNA for the CDR3: TGTGCCACCAAAAGAGGAAATACGCAGTATTTT. Encoded protein: CATKRGNTQYF.

This clonotype showed up just a few times. The chain links TRBV12-3 or TRBV12-4 to TRBJ2-7; D may be TRBD2 (5 bases). V was trimmed by 4 bases and J by 5 bases, leaving 9 bases between them. The CDR3 totals 12 residues. The CDR3 coding sequence is TGTGCCAGCAGTTCCCCCGGGAACGAGCAGTACTTC. Protein product: CASSSPGNEQYF.

This chain links TRBV29-1 with TRBJ1-1, with D uncertain. The length of the CDR3 is 13 residues. CDR1 is SQVTM, CDR2 ANQGSEA, per germline. V gave up 4 bases and J gave up 0 bases, with 9 bases separating them. For the CDR3, the DNA is TGCAGCGTTGGGAATGGCCTGAACACTGAAGCTTTCTTT. The encoded protein is CSVGNGLNTEAFF. Full variable domain (outside the CDR3, taken from reference TRBV29-1 and TRBJ1-1): SAVISQKPSRDICQRGTSLTIQCQVDSQVTMMFWYRQQPGQSLTLIATANQGSEATYESGFVIDKFPISRPNLTFSTLTVSNMSPEDSSIYLCSVGNGLNTEAFFGQGTRLTVV.

The chain combines TRBV5-1 with TRBJ2-7, with unresolved D. The V end lost 0 bases, the J end lost 0 bases, and 13 bases lay between the germline ends. Germline-derived CDR1 and CDR2 are SGHRS and YFSETQ. The CDR3 sequence is 16 residues long. As DNA, the CDR3 is TGCGCCAGCAGCTTGGCAGATCGCCCCCACTCCTACGAGCAGTACTTC. This encodes CASSLADRPHSYEQYF.